One T cell receptor (beta chain) is described in this entry. The V gene's germline CDR1 is SGHTA and CDR2 FQGNSA. The trim removed 2 bases at V and 2 bases at J, leaving 7 bases unmatched. The CDR3 length is 18 residues. Sequencing used immunoSEQ multiplex PCR; TCRdb keeps in-frame clones, though not all of them. This sample has 150,000 to 200,000 clones, with 82% found just once. This record comes from a study of blood T cell repertoires in COVID-19. The rearrangement uses TRBV7-2 and TRBJ2-6, with 9 bases lining up with TRBD2. The origin of this receptor is a woman aged 70-85 years with acute or convalescent COVID-19. The specimen sequenced was peripheral blood. CDR3 amino acids: CASSLMGGRVAGANVLTF. DNA of the CDR3: TGTGCCAGCAGCTTAATGGGCGGGAGGGTAGCTGGGGCCAACGTCCTGACTTTC. The whole variable domain, filled in from reference TRBV7-2 and TRBJ2-6, reads GAGVSQSPSNKVTEKGKDVELRCDPISGHTALYWYRQSLGQGLEFLIYFQGNSAPDKSGLPSDRFSAERTGGSVSTLTIQRTQQEDSAVYLCASSLMGGRVAGANVLTFGAGSRLTVL.